One T cell receptor (beta chain) is described in this entry. Its antigen is as yet unknown. The source of the sample is a study of T cell responses to AZD1222 COVID-19 vaccine. The CDR3 runs to 14 residues. Germline V gives CDR1 SGHVS, CDR2 FQNEAQ. Between the trimmed V and J ends, which lost 1 base and 2 bases, there was a span of 6 bases. Findings of the study overall: The span of vaccine-associated CD4 TCRs extended across spike, with dominance at 160-218 and 743-854.

TCRdb's table, derived via immunoSEQ multiplex PCR, lists solely in-frame clones and lacks some. The data contain 150,000 or so clones, around 92% of them singletons. V usage is TRBV7-8 and J usage is TRBJ2-1; no clear D gene. Sequencing was performed on peripheral blood, taken 28 days after the second AZD1222 dose. The receptor was derived from an adult who received the AZD1222 COVID-19 vaccine. The CDR3 nucleotides are TGTGCCAGCAGCTTAGGCTCTACCTACAATGAGCAGTTCTTC. It encodes CASSLGSTYNEQFF.